The sequence of this T cell receptor (beta chain) was determined in a study of shared clonotypes between healthy human individuals. Study background: Each donor had three CD4 naive, three CD4 memory, two CD8 naive and one CD8 memory plate.

Whole-study findings and limits: All-four-donor shared clonotypes had higher generation probabilities than non-shared clonotypes did. Estimated clonotype richness was generally higher in naive than memory subsets.

Turning to this clone: Its specificity is unknown.

Using immunoSEQ multiplex PCR, the repertoire was profiled, and TCRdb retains in-frame clones only, with some absent. The sample has nearly 2 million clones, about 95% seen once. CDR3 length: 14 amino acids. Trimming removed 8 bases from V and 2 bases from J, with 13 bases in between. Per the germline V gene, CDR1 is MNHEY and CDR2 is SMNVEV (reference sequence). The naive CD8 subset, CD45RO-negative cells positively selected for CCR7, excluded terminally differentiated effector memory CD45RA+ cells. Adults of Caucasian background living in Nashville, Tennessee made up all donors. The origin of this receptor is a man between 18 and 29 years old in good health. What was sequenced was naive CD8+ T cells sorted from blood. The J gene is TRBJ1-5, the V gene TRBV27; D call uncertain. CDR3 nucleotides: TGTGCCAGCGCGAGGGCTCGAGGCAATCAGCCCCAGCATTTT. This sequence encodes CASARARGNQPQHF.